Each of the 3 T cell receptor beta chains below was sequenced from the same sample in a study of blood T cell repertoires in COVID-19 (dated by TCRdb to 2018 to 2021). The method behind the library was the immunoSEQ multiplex PCR assay. Sourced from immuneACCESS, this table was stored by TCRdb with only in-frame sequences that have V and J called. A share of the clones is absent; for the studies checked, an unresolved V gene accounts for under half, and the remainder has no known explanation. The sample yields some 330,000 clones; over 80% were counted once. The ten biggest clones cover 5% of the sample. Material for sequencing was PBMCs or T cells enriched from blood (not recorded which). All receptors come from a man younger than 40 who had recovered from COVID-19.

The chain joins TRBV9 to TRBJ1-3; D gene unclear. This CDR3 contains 15 residues. With 0 bases removed from V and 3 bases from J, the gap between germline ends came to 10 bases. From germline, CDR1 is SGDLS and CDR2 YYNGEE. This CDR3 is CASSVGQVSGNTIYF. For the CDR3, the DNA is TGTGCCAGCAGCGTAGGCCAGGTAAGTGGAAACACCATATATTTT.

The chain links TRBV30 to TRBJ2-1, with 7 positions matching TRBD1. The V segment lost 4 bases and the J segment 7 bases; nucleotides outside the gene matches: 4. The CDR3 consists of 12 residues. In germline, CDR1 is GTSNPN, CDR2 SVGIG (reference sequence). The CDR3 region has the DNA TGTGCCTGGACCCAACAGGGGAATGAGCAGTTCTTC. This encodes CAWTQQGNEQFF.

In this sample, this clone turned up once. This chain links TRBV2 with TRBJ2-7; D tentatively reads TRBD1 or TRBD2 (6 bases each). CDR1 and CDR2 (germline): SNHLY, FYNNEI. Trimming took 5 bases from V and 11 from J, leaving 13 bases between them. The CDR3 runs 11 residues. CDR3 in amino acids: CASSQGGLEYF. The CDR3 nucleotides read TGTGCCAGCAGTCAAGGGGGGCTCGAGTACTTC.